Given below is one T cell receptor (beta chain) in context. These data originate in a study of blood T cell repertoires in COVID-19. Methods used by the authors: For nucleated cells, counts were estimated from reference gene primer amplification. Repertoires were generated with immunoSEQ multiplex PCR, while TCRdb's copy carries only in-frame clones and drops some. That table furnishes V, J and clone size, whereas the DNA furnished D and trimming. The repertoire has 62,000 or so clones, 88% of them found once; the top ten carry more than 4%. The source of this sequence is a human donor in a cohort sampled during active COVID-19. Sequenced material: peripheral blood.

In DNA form, the CDR3 reads TGTGCCAGCAGCCAAGAGGACAGTAACACTGAAGCTTTCTTT. The encoded protein is CASSQEDSNTEAFF. The V gene is TRBV3-1 (or the pseudogene TRBV3-2), the J gene TRBJ1-1; D perhaps matches TRBD1 (6 bases). This CDR3 has 14 amino acids. The germline V gene has CDR1 LGHDT and CDR2 YNNKEL (reference sequence). Trimming stripped 0 bases from V and 2 bases from J, with 7 bases between.